Detailed here is one TCR beta chain. Enrollees, about 18 to 90 years old, lived in 24 US areas. The source of the sample is a study of blood T cell repertoires in COVID-19. The length of the CDR3 is 13 residues. The V end was cut by 2 bases, the J end by 4 bases, with 8 bases between. Germline lookup yields CDR1 SGHDN and CDR2 FVKESK. TCRdb keeps only in-frame clones here, not all; method: immunoSEQ multiplex PCR. The table has under 300,000 clones, approximately 83% seen once. The material sequenced was PBMCs or T cells enriched from blood (not recorded which). This TCR was sampled from a man between 45 and 60 years old who had recovered from COVID-19. The chain employs TRBV14 and TRBJ1-2, with D uncertain. CDR3 in amino acids: CASSQNRGYGYTF. In DNA, the CDR3 is TGTGCCAGCAGCCAAAACCGGGGCTATGGCTACACCTTC.